This T cell receptor beta chain is from a study of blood T cell repertoires in COVID-19 (dated by TCRdb to 2018 to 2021). Describing the broader study: Samples from collaborators originated in the United States, Italy and Spain and spanned both the acute and convalescent phases of COVID-19. The prospective study material was composed of cDNA or gDNA derived from T cells, B-cell-depleted T cells, or PBMCs. Deeply sampled blood TCRbeta repertoires from subjects exposed to, actively infected with, or recovered from COVID-19 were included in the dataset. A freely available public database, intended as a resource for researchers studying the immune response to SARS-CoV-2, is where the repertoires were released. Samples were obtained from the ongoing ImmuneRACE study (first 160 participants) and from over 1,000 subjects provided by 6 global collaborators. Sample metadata almost always included a de-identified subject ID, COVID-19 status, age in years and sex. HLA class I and class II types, where available, came from metadata supplied by the sample provider rather than from assay-based typing.

For this clone: Its antigen target is currently unknown. No much larger clone exists at a distance of one base, and base qualities are not known.

The investigation overall reported the following: Clinical and demographic metadata were provided uncurated, with the amount varying by source and participant.

Each collaborating institution followed its own protocols to collect whole blood in K2EDTA tubes. For TCRbeta analysis, collaborators shipped samples as frozen whole blood, isolated PBMCs, or DNA extracted from either of those sample types. There are 14 amino acids in the CDR3, from cysteine to phenylalanine inclusive. Only CDR3 DNA remains: 42 bases, in frame from the first base. Looking up the germline V gene yields CDR1 SNHLY and CDR2 FYNNEI. The junction carries 14 bases between V and J, which are trimmed by 6 bases and 2 bases respectively. The immunoSEQ Assay, a bias-controlled multiplex PCR, was used to amplify TCRbeta CDR3 regions from genomic DNA. Processing in the source paper ran as follows. Nucleated cell counts per sample were estimated from amplification of reference gene primers within the assay. To quantify the absolute abundance of each unique TCRbeta CDR3 rearrangement, sequence reads were collapsed and filtered. For each sample, productive Simpson clonality was calculated as the square root of Simpson's diversity index across productive rearrangements. Not all clones reach the TCRdb copy of this immuneACCESS table, which keeps in-frame sequences only. Checked studies attribute under half of the gap to unresolved V genes and leave the rest unexplained. V, J and clone size reflect that table, while D and trimming were determined from the DNA. Across this sample there are around 100,000 clones, with approximately 88% seen only once. The ten biggest clones cover approximately 15% of the sample.

This sequence originates from a woman aged 60 to 75 with acute or convalescent COVID-19. Sequenced: peripheral blood. The sequence joins TRBV2 to TRBJ2-7; no D gene can be assigned with confidence. The base sequence is TGTGCCAGCAGCGTTTTACAGAGTACCTACGAGCAGTACTTC. This codes for CASSVLQSTYEQYF. The CDR3 plus the reference TRBV2 and TRBJ2-7 genes for the other parts give the full variable domain: EPEVTQTPSHQVTQMGQEVILRCVPISNHLYFYWYRQILGQKVEFLVSFYNNEISEKSEIFDDQFSVERPDGSNFTLKIRSTKLEDSAMYFCASSVLQSTYEQYFGPGTRLTVT.